This TCR beta chain was documented in a study of T-cell memory formation after mild COVID-19. V was trimmed by 4 bases and J by 10 bases, leaving 15 bases between them. CDR3 size: 13 residues. Germline assignment: CDR1 SGHRS and CDR2 YFSETQ. This clonotype was seen more than once but under ten times. A single record per CDR3 protein comes from TCRdb applying MiXCR to the 5' RACE reads. The sample carries about 110,000 distinct CDR3 sequences, 15% to 20% recorded once. The sequenced sample consisted of PBMCs or a T cell subset sorted from them (not recorded which). This clonotype was sampled from a man between 18 and 35 years old who had mild COVID-19 (a few samples of this study predate the infection). Cell type and time point are not known. The rearrangement links TRBV5-1 to TRBJ2-1, with D unresolved. This chain's CDR3 is CASSADILKEQFF. CDR3 in DNA: TGCGCCAGCAGCGCAGACATCCTAAAAGAGCAGTTCTTC.